At least ten counts were recorded for the clone carrying this TCR beta chain. The antigen is undetermined. The V and J ends lost 6 bases and 1 base, in that order; junction bases with no gene match: 6. The CDR3 is 14 residues long. Germline-derived CDR1 and CDR2 are DFQATT and SNEGSKA (reference sequence). Assembly of TCR beta libraries relied on iRepertoire HTBI primers together with Arm-PCR of CDR3 regions. Each CDR3 protein is one row after TCRdb ran MiXCR on the multiplex PCR reads. The sample consists of under 350,000 distinct CDR3 sequences, around a fifth of them appearing once. The time point: persistent/refractory GD, antithyroid drugs over 5 years with positive TRAb. PBMCs provided the RNA from which the TCR library was made. The data derive from a study of regulatory T cells in long-lasting Graves disease. Study-wide results and caveats: Persistent disease exhibited a predilection for TRBV28, TRBJ1-2 and TRBJ2-5. Relative to newly diagnosed Graves' patients, persistent ones had lower TCR diversity.

The clonotype originates from a female donor with Graves disease. The rearrangement links TRBV20-1 to TRBJ1-1, with 9 bases identical to TRBD1. This sample comprised peripheral blood mononuclear cells (PBMCs), obtained when the disease was refractory, from a patient treated with antithyroid drugs. The CDR3 DNA reads as TGCAGTGCCCGGGACAGGGCTGAGAACACTGAAGCTTTCTTT. This encodes CSARDRAENTEAFF.